What follows is one TCR beta chain and its context. The sample belongs to a study of blood T cell repertoires in COVID-19. Across the study: COVID-19 samples collected from the United States, Italy and Spain covered acute and convalescent phases. T cells, B-cell-depleted T cells, or PBMCs supplied cDNA or gDNA.

The CDR3 has 13 amino acids. The ends were cut back, 3 bases at V and 7 bases at J, with 12 bases in the middle. In the original workflow: Scientists estimated how many nucleated cells there were by amplifying reference gene primers. Produced via immunoSEQ multiplex PCR; TCRdb's table is partial and in-frame only. The DNA gave D and trimming, while V, J and clone size come from that table. Of 150,000 or so clones detected, 65% to 90% appear once; the ten largest clones hold 8% to 10%. This receptor was taken from a man between 60 and 75 years old with acute or convalescent COVID-19. Input material: peripheral blood. The J gene is TRBJ2-5, the V gene TRBV12-3 or TRBV12-4, with D uncertain. CDR3 region: CASSFDLSGTQYF. For the CDR3, the DNA is TGTGCCAGCAGTTTCGACTTATCGGGGACCCAGTACTTC.